These 6 T cell receptor beta chains originate from one sample sequenced in a study of regulatory dendritic cells for organ transplantation. CFSE-labeled sorted T cells met regulatory or mature dendritic cells for about five days. No cognate antigen is known for these TCRs. Sequencing was performed with immunoSEQ multiplex PCR; in TCRdb, only in-frame clones are kept and a portion is missing. Among about 12,000 clones listed, about 90% were seen once. The sample consisted of naive CD8+ T cells from blood cultured with regulatory dendritic cells. Subset here: CD45RA+ naive T cells. These TCRs come from a human donor in good health.

This CDR3 is CASRFGGAAWTEAFF. The DNA of the CDR3 is TGTGCCAGCAGGTTTGGGGGGGCTGCGTGGACTGAAGCTTTCTTT. J is TRBJ1-1 and V is TRBV28; weak D call: TRBD1 (6 bases). Germline-derived CDR1 and CDR2 are MDHEN and SYDVKM. The CDR3 consists of 15 residues. V lost 6 bases and J lost 5, with 19 bases in between.

The chain joins TRBV28 to TRBJ2-7; no definite D call. Germline CDR1 and CDR2: MDHEN and SYDVKM. V shed 3 bases and J shed 2 bases, with 8 bases lying between them. The CDR3 contains 13 residues. CDR3 sequence reads: CASSFGSAYEQYF. CDR3 nucleotides: TGTGCCAGCAGTTTTGGATCGGCCTACGAGCAGTACTTC.

This chain uses TRBV7-9 with TRBJ2-5; 10 nucleotides align to TRBD1. The CDR3 is 16 residues long. The germline CDR1 and CDR2 sequences are SEHNR and FQNEAQ (reference sequence). After removal of 5 bases from V and 3 bases from J, the junction contained 9 bases not matched to a gene. CDR3 bases: TGTGCCAGCAGCGACACGAGACAGGGGGCAGAAGAGACCCAGTACTTC. Translated, it gives CASSDTRQGAEETQYF.

The chain joins TRBV12-1 to TRBJ2-7; the tabulated D call, TRBD1, remains unverified against the DNA. TRBV12-1 is a pseudogene. This CDR3 has 15 amino acids. The CDR3 DNA reads as TGTGCCAGCAGCCGGCCGGGACAGGGGAACTACGAGCAGTACTTC. Translation gives CASSRPGQGNYEQYF.

The V gene is TRBV9, the J gene TRBJ2-1; D is perhaps TRBD2 (7 bases). Trimming stripped 4 bases from V and 2 bases from J, with 13 bases between. This CDR3 region has 15 residues. Germline CDR1 is SGDLS and CDR2 is YYNGEE. This chain's CDR3 is CASSYRGAAYNEQFF. The DNA for the CDR3 is TGTGCCAGCAGCTACCGGGGGGCGGCCTACAATGAGCAGTTCTTC.

V usage is TRBV20-1 and J usage is TRBJ1-1; D is possibly TRBD1 (5 bases). The CDR3 runs 11 residues. Germline-derived CDR1 and CDR2 are DFQATT and SNEGSKA (reference sequence). V was pared by 2 bases and J by 10 bases, with 11 bases between. The CDR3 nucleotides are TGCAGTGCTAGATGGGGGGGGATAGCTTTCTTT. This translates into CSARWGGIAFF.